Shown below are 6 T cell receptor beta chains from a single sample sequenced in a study of blood T cells in healthy people across ages. Through a sample-barcoded 5' primer and a J-beta primer mix, a second PCR was run for roughly 7 to 12 cycles. TCRdb used MiXCR to reprocess the 5' RACE reads, holding one entry per CDR3 protein. The sample shows about 680,000 distinct CDR3 sequences, around 48% of them seen only once. Sequencing was carried out using blood. Receptor source: a woman in her sixties or seventies in good health.

CDR3 loop: CSALRTGQETQYF. Written as DNA, the CDR3 is TGCAGTGCCCTGCGGACGGGGCAAGAGACCCAGTACTTC. The chain uses TRBV20-1 and TRBJ2-5; possible D gene TRBD2, 5 bases. V gave up 6 bases and J gave up 2 bases, with 13 bases separating them. Germline CDR1 and CDR2: DFQATT and SNEGSKA (reference sequence). The CDR3 extends over 13 amino acids.

The gene calls are TRBV4-3 and TRBJ2-1; 12 bases line up with TRBD2. Germline-derived CDR1 and CDR2 are LGHNA and YSLEER. After removal of 2 bases from V and 12 bases from J, the junction contained 2 bases not matched to a gene. The CDR3 is made up of 13 amino acids. CDR3 amino acids: CASSQRTSGAQFF. CDR3 bases: TGCGCCAGCAGCCAAAGGACTAGCGGGGCGCAGTTCTTC.

This clonotype has just a few counts. The genes are TRBV7-9 and TRBJ2-7; D unresolved. V lost 1 base to trimming and J lost 3 bases, with 13 bases between them. Germline-derived CDR1 and CDR2 are SEHNR and FQNEAQ (reference sequence). The CDR3 totals 15 residues. CDR3 sequence (DNA): TGTGCCAGCAGCTTAGAGGGCAACGAAGGCTACGAGCAGTACTTC. This encodes CASSLEGNEGYEQYF.

The chain has TRBV7-8 and TRBJ1-2; D gene uncertain. Trimming pared 3 bases from V and 7 bases from J, leaving 9 bases between. CDR3 length: 12 residues. CDR1 is SGHVS and CDR2 is FQNEAQ in the germline V gene. The CDR3 bases are TGTGCCAGCAGCTTTGAGGGTTTTGGCTACACCTTC. Residues: CASSFEGFGYTF.

This clonotype has more than one count but fewer than ten. V is TRBV20-1 and J is TRBJ1-5; 9 nucleotides line up with TRBD1. Germline-derived CDR1 and CDR2 are DFQATT and SNEGSKA (reference sequence). The CDR3 runs to 16 residues. With 5 bases clipped from V and 4 bases from J, the junction kept 12 bases outside the gene matches. The CDR3 is CSAGGGTGLSNQPQHF. The CDR3 DNA is TGCAGTGCTGGAGGAGGGACAGGGTTGTCTAATCAGCCCCAGCATTTT.

This clonotype was observed a few times. V and J are TRBV7-2 and TRBJ2-7; 10 positions match TRBD1. The CDR3 covers 16 residues. In germline, CDR1 is SGHTA, CDR2 FQGNSA. V trimming: 4 bases; J trimming: 1 base; junction bases outside the gene matches: 7. CDR3 sequence: CASSYTGTGESYEQYF. In DNA, the CDR3 is TGTGCCAGCAGCTACACCGGGACAGGGGAATCCTACGAGCAGTACTTC.